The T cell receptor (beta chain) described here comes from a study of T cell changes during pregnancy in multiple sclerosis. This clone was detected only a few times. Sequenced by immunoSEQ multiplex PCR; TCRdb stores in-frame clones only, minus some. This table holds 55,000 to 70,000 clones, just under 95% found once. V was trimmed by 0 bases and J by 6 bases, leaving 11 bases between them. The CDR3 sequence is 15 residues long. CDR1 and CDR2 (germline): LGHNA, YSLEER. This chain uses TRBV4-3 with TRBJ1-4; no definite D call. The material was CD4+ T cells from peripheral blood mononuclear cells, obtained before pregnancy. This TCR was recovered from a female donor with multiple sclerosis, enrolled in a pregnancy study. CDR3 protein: CASSQDRVADEKLFF. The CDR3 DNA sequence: TGCGCCAGCAGCCAAGACAGAGTAGCCGATGAAAAACTGTTTTTT.